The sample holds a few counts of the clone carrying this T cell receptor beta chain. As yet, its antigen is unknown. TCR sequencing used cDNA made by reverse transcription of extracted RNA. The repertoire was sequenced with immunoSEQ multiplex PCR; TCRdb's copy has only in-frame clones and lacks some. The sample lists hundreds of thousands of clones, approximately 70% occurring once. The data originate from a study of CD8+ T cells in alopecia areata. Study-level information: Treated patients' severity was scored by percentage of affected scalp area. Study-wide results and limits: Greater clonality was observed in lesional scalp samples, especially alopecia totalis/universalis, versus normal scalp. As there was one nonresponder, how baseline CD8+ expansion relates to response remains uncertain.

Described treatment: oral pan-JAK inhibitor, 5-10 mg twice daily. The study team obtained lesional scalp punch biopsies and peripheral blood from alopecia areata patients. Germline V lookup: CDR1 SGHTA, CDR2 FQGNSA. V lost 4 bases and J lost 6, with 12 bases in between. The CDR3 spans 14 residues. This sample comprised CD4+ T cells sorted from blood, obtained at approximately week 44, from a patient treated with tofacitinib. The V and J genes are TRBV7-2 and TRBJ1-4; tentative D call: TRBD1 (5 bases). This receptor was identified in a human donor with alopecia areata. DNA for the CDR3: TGTGCCAGCAGCTCCCCCGGGGGTCATGAAAAACTGTTTTTT. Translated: CASSSPGGHEKLFF.